These 16 T cell receptor beta chains share one sample of origin, sequenced in a study of prognosis after radiotherapy for stage I lung cancer. Starting from genomic DNA, TCR beta CDR3 was amplified through two-round multiplex PCR. Primers specific to each TRBV and TRBJ gene were used in first-round PCR. One entry per CDR3 protein results from TCRdb running MiXCR on the multiplex PCR reads. The table lists more than 10,000 distinct CDR3 sequences, roughly a third of them singletons. Sample: PBMCs, taken before or after stereotactic body radiation therapy (not recorded which). These receptor sequences come from a donor aged 50 or older with non-small cell lung cancer.

On this clonotype: A read error may produce the germline difference seen at one junction end. This chain connects TRBV27 to TRBJ1-5; D perhaps matches TRBD1 (5 bases). Germline V CDR1 and CDR2: MNHEY, SMNVEV (reference sequence). This CDR3 comprises 14 residues. CDR3 DNA: TGTGCCAGCTGTATCCGCGGCTGGGGCGAGCCCCAGCACTTT. Translating gives CASCIRGWGEPQHF.

This clonotype was counted many times. The chain is built from TRBV10-3 and TRBJ1-2; 10 bases align to TRBD1. This CDR3 spans 12 amino acids. CDR1 is ENHRY, CDR2 SYGVKD, per germline. The V and J ends lost 10 bases and 9 bases, in that order; junction bases with no gene match: 8. The CDR3 protein is CATGDRGWSYTF. CDR3 bases: TGTGCCACAGGGGACAGGGGTTGGAGCTACACCTTC.

Concerning this clonotype itself: With a much larger clone just one base away, this may be a read error. The CDR3 DNA reads as TGTGCCAGCAGATTAGAGAACACTGAAGCTTTCTTT. This codes for CASRLENTEAFF. The chain has TRBV7-9 and TRBJ1-1; D is unresolved. CDR1 is SEHNR and CDR2 is FQNEAQ in the germline V gene (reference sequence). There are 12 residues in the CDR3.

The chain's CDR3 is CASSLVGTSGGWETQYF. The CDR3, as DNA: TGTGCCAGCAGCTTAGTTGGGACTAGCGGGGGGTGGGAGACCCAGTACTTC. The V call is TRBV11-3, the J call TRBJ2-5; 15 nucleotides agree with TRBD2. CDR1 is SGHNT, CDR2 YENEEA, per germline. CDR3 length: 17 amino acids. J was trimmed by 5 bases and V by 1 base; bases with no gene match: 5.

This clonotype was seen at least ten times. The gene calls are TRBV19 and TRBJ1-1; 7 bases line up with TRBD1. V lost 10 bases to trimming and J lost 1 base; unmatched junction nucleotides: 12. CDR3 length: 15 residues. Per the germline V gene, CDR1 is LNHDA and CDR2 is SQIVND (reference sequence). The CDR3 reads CATGASGTANTEAFF. The CDR3 DNA sequence: TGTGCCACCGGAGCCTCCGGGACAGCGAACACTGAAGCTTTCTTT.

As regards this clonotype: At one end the junction does not follow the germline gene, possibly because of a read error. This rearrangement joins TRBV7-2 to TRBJ2-7, with a possible D match to TRBD1 (8 bases). The germline V gene has CDR1 SGHTA and CDR2 FQGNSA. The CDR3 runs 12 residues. The chain's CDR3 is CASSFLTGGGHF. For the CDR3, the DNA is TGTGCCAGCAGCTTTTTAACAGGGGGGGGACACTTC. Full variable domain (remainder filled in from reference TRBV7-2 and TRBJ2-7): GAGVSQSPSNKVTEKGKDVELRCDPISGHTALYWYRQSLGQGLEFLIYFQGNSAPDKSGLPSDRFSAERTGGSVSTLTIQRTQQEDSAVYLCASSFLTGGGHFGPGTRLTVT.

This clonotype has ten or more counts. A read error is possible here, since a much larger clone lies one base away. This rearrangement joins TRBV7-6 to TRBJ1-3; D is unresolved. CDR1 is SGHVS and CDR2 is FNYEAQ in the germline V gene. The CDR3 runs 15 residues. The DNA of the CDR3 is TGTGCCAGCAGCGCTGAGCGGTTCGGGTTGAACACCACATATTTT. Translated: CASSAERFGLNTTYF.

Points on this clonotype: The DNA is omitted, as the CDR3 cannot be located on it reliably, and the CDR3 follows TCRdb's listing. V and J are TRBV24-1 and TRBJ1-1; the D call in the table, TRBD1, was not verified against the DNA. Germline lookup yields CDR1 KGHDR and CDR2 SFDVKD. The CDR3 spans 22 residues, counting both ends. The CDR3 loop is CATSRGSYNEQFFGPGTAEAFF.

In the case of this clonotype: A junction end diverges from the germline sequence, so it may reflect a read error. The chain uses TRBV12-3 or TRBV12-4 and TRBJ1-3, with 7 nucleotides matching TRBD1. The CDR3 runs to 14 residues. The DNA for the CDR3 is TGTGCCATCAGTTTGGCAGGGGGTGGAAACATCATATATTTT. This gives the protein CAISLAGGGNIIYF.

This chain uses TRBV30 with TRBJ2-7, with 9 bases lining up with TRBD1. This CDR3 region has 14 residues. Germline V gene data show CDR1 as GTSNPN and CDR2 as SVGIG (reference sequence). J gave up 4 bases and V 2 bases, and 6 bases lay outside the gene matches. The CDR3 reads CAWSSGTGSYEQYF. The CDR3 region has the DNA TGTGCCTGGAGTTCCGGGACAGGGTCGTACGAGCAGTACTTC.

Points on this clonotype: This could be a read error, since a much larger clone is one nucleotide away. The rearrangement joins TRBV7-9 to TRBJ1-1, with D possibly matching TRBD1 (5 bases). Germline V lookup: CDR1 SEHNR, CDR2 FQNEAQ (reference sequence). The CDR3 loop spans 13 amino acids. CDR3 sequence (DNA): TGTGCCAGCAGCTTAGGGGGGTACACTCAAGCTTTCTTT. Its translation: CASSLGGYTQAFF. Full variable domain (outside the CDR3, taken from reference TRBV7-9 and TRBJ1-1): DTGVSQNPRHKITKRGQNVTFRCDPISEHNRLYWYRQTLGQGPEFLTYFQNEAQLEKSRLLSDRFSAERPKGSFSTLEIQRTEQGDSAMYLCASSLGGYTQAFFGQGTRLTVV.

This clonotype occurred many times. This chain connects TRBV19 to TRBJ2-7, with 7 bases that match TRBD1. From germline, CDR1 is LNHDA and CDR2 SQIVND (reference sequence). Unmatched junction bases numbered 5, after V lost 4 bases and J lost 2 bases. CDR3 length: 14 residues. The chain's CDR3 is CASSNRQGAYEQYF. The CDR3 region has the DNA TGTGCCAGTAGTAACAGACAGGGCGCCTACGAGCAGTACTTC.

The J gene is TRBJ2-1, the V gene TRBV5-1; 16 positions match TRBD2. CDR3 length equals 17 residues. The germline gives CDR1 SGHRS, CDR2 YFSETQ. Losses at the gene ends were 2 bases for V and 7 bases for J; bases not matched to a gene: 6. The CDR3 DNA is TGCGCCAGCAGCTTTTCCGGGACTAGCGGGAGGGAGAATGAGCAGTTCTTC. As protein: CASSFSGTSGRENEQFF. The variable domain in full, completed from reference TRBV5-1 and TRBJ2-1, reads KAGVTQTPRYLIKTRGQQVTLSCSPISGHRSVSWYQQTPGQGLQFLFEYFSETQRNKGNFPGRFSGRQFSNSRSEMNVSTLELGDSALYLCASSFSGTSGRENEQFFGPGTRLTVL.

This clonotype is termed medium-sized. CDR3 bases: TGTGCCAGCAGCACGCCGGGCCTGATGAACAATGAGCAGTTCTTC. Translation gives CASSTPGLMNNEQFF. This sequence joins TRBV7-2 and TRBJ2-1; D is undetermined. V shed 5 bases and J shed 5 bases, with 16 bases lying between them. CDR3 size: 15 residues. CDR1 and CDR2 (germline): SGHTA, FQGNSA.

CDR3 sequence reads: CASSIRDWGSYEQYF. The CDR3 DNA is TGTGCCAGCAGTATCCGCGACTGGGGGTCGTACGAGCAGTACTTC. The rearrangement links TRBV27 to TRBJ2-7; the D call may be TRBD1 or TRBD2 (5 bases each). V was shortened by 5 bases and J by 4 bases, with 18 bases between the two germline ends. Germline loops: CDR1 MNHEY, CDR2 SMNVEV (reference sequence). The CDR3 covers 15 residues.

The sample holds many counts of this clonotype. CDR3 loop: CASSLWGVGNIQYF. The CDR3, as DNA: TGTGCCAGCAGCTTATGGGGGGTTGGGAACATTCAGTACTTC. J is TRBJ2-4 and V is TRBV7-2; TRBD2 might be the D (6 bases). The germline V and J ends were trimmed by 2 bases and 7 bases, with 12 bases remaining between them. CDR1 is SGHTA, CDR2 FQGNSA, per germline. CDR3 length: 14 residues.